The 26 T cell receptor beta chains in this list originate from one sample, sequenced in a study of shared clonotypes between healthy human individuals. Sequencing used immunoSEQ multiplex PCR; TCRdb keeps in-frame clones, though not all of them. The data hold 2.3 million or so clones, with roughly 93% observed a single time. Input material: naive CD4+ T cells from PBMCs. Subset denoted: CD45RA+ positively selected. These receptors originate from a man between 18 and 35 years old in good health. Some clones in this sample may be carry-over from other donors' samples.

As for this clone: Other DNA sequences in this specimen translate into the identical CDR3. The V gene is TRBV29-1, the J gene TRBJ2-3, with D possibly matching TRBD2 (6 bases). The CDR3 length is 12 residues. Germline assignment: CDR1 SQVTM and CDR2 ANQGSEA. Trimming removed 5 bases from V and 3 bases from J, with 9 bases in between. The CDR3 DNA follows: TGCAGCGTTCGTCGGGGGACAGATACGCAGTATTTT. It translates to CSVRRGTDTQYF.

The J gene is TRBJ1-5, the V gene TRBV27; 7 bases match TRBD1. The germline V gene encodes CDR1 MNHEY and CDR2 SMNVEV (reference sequence). Losses at the gene ends were 5 bases for V and 2 bases for J; bases not matched to a gene: 9. The CDR3 contains 16 residues. The CDR3 protein is CASSPSTGVGNQPQHF. CDR3 bases: TGTGCCAGCAGTCCATCAACAGGGGTTGGCAATCAGCCCCAGCATTTT.

The V call is TRBV5-4, the J call TRBJ2-7; 9 bases are shared with TRBD2. Germline V gene lookup returns CDR1 SGHNT and CDR2 YYREEE (reference sequence). With 2 bases clipped from V and 7 bases from J, the junction kept 10 bases outside the gene matches. The length of the CDR3 is 15 residues. The CDR3 protein is CASSFNLAGPLEQYF. The CDR3 coding sequence is TGTGCCAGCAGCTTCAACCTAGCGGGGCCTTTGGAGCAGTACTTC.

About this clone itself: Distinct nucleotide sequences in the sample also encode this CDR3. The chain joins TRBV7-3 to TRBJ2-3; D is uncertain. CDR3 length: 12 residues. Trimming left V 4 bases short and J 0 bases short, with 2 bases between. CDR1 and CDR2 from the germline V gene are SGHTA and FQGTGA. CDR3 DNA: TGTGCCAGCAGCTCTAGCACAGATACGCAGTATTTT. This encodes CASSSSTDTQYF.

V and J are TRBV27 and TRBJ1-1, with D possibly matching TRBD1 (5 bases). The CDR3 spans 14 residues. Germline CDR1 reads MNHEY; CDR2 reads SMNVEV (reference sequence). Trimming left V 5 bases short and J 0 bases short, with 10 bases between. The DNA for the CDR3 is TGTGCCAGCAGTACCCGGACACTGAACACTGAAGCTTTCTTT. Residues: CASSTRTLNTEAFF.

The chain employs TRBV28 and TRBJ2-1, with D uncertain. Trimming removed 3 bases from V and 3 bases from J, with 6 bases in between. The CDR3 runs to 13 residues. Germline values: CDR1 MDHEN, CDR2 SYDVKM. CDR3 loop: CASSFGFYNEQFF. The CDR3 DNA sequence: TGTGCCAGCAGTTTTGGCTTCTACAATGAGCAGTTCTTC. Full variable domain (outside the CDR3, taken from reference TRBV28 and TRBJ2-1): DVKVTQSSRYLVKRTGEKVFLECVQDMDHENMFWYRQDPGLGLRLIYFSYDVKMKEKGDIPEGYSVSREKKERFSLILESASTNQTSMYLCASSFGFYNEQFFGPGTRLTVL.

Comment on this clone: Different DNA sequences within this sample yield the same CDR3. The chain is built from TRBV5-1 and TRBJ1-4, with a possible D match to TRBD1 (6 bases). V was shortened by 0 bases and J by 4 bases, with 7 bases between the two germline ends. This CDR3 has 14 amino acids. CDR1 is SGHRS and CDR2 is YFSETQ in the germline V gene. The CDR3 loop reads CASSLGGGNEKLFF. CDR3 nucleotides: TGCGCCAGCAGCTTGGGAGGGGGTAATGAAAAACTGTTTTTT.

This chain connects TRBV5-1 to TRBJ2-1, with D perhaps assigned TRBD1 or TRBD2 (6 bases each). The germline V and J ends were trimmed by 4 bases and 3 bases, with 17 bases remaining between them. Per germline, CDR1 SGHRS and CDR2 YFSETQ. This CDR3 comprises 16 residues. This chain's CDR3 is CASSLGGTINYNEQFF. CDR3 coding DNA: TGCGCCAGCAGCCTAGGCGGGACAATAAACTACAATGAGCAGTTCTTC.

CDR3 sequence: CASSLYRAGAPGYTF. CDR3 DNA: TGTGCCAGCAGCTTATATAGGGCAGGGGCGCCCGGCTACACCTTC. V gene TRBV5-4 combines with J gene TRBJ1-2; TRBD1 might be the D (6 bases). Germline V CDR1 and CDR2: SGHNT, YYREEE (reference sequence). The CDR3 spans 15 residues. V lost 2 bases, J lost 8 bases, and 19 bases lay in between.

This clone came up a few times. The chain combines TRBV7-2 with TRBJ2-5; D may be TRBD2 (5 bases). Germline V lookup: CDR1 SGHTA, CDR2 FQGNSA. The CDR3 totals 14 residues. V was pared by 5 bases and J by 4 bases, with 14 bases between. The CDR3 is CASSRGLAGETQYF. The CDR3 DNA sequence: TGTGCCAGCAGCCGAGGGCTAGCCGGAGAGACCCAGTACTTC.

The chain employs TRBV7-8 and TRBJ1-1, with 9 bases lining up with TRBD1. The junction had 9 bases not matched to a gene; V was cut back by 5 bases and J by 5 bases. The germline V gene has CDR1 SGHVS and CDR2 FQNEAQ. The CDR3 has 15 residues. The CDR3 is CASSQGDRAFTEAFF. CDR3 coding DNA: TGTGCCAGCAGCCAAGGGGACAGGGCATTTACTGAAGCTTTCTTT.

This clone was detected only once. The gene calls are TRBV2 and TRBJ1-1; unclear D gene. The CDR3 is made up of 10 amino acids. Germline V CDR1 and CDR2: SNHLY, FYNNEI. V was cut by 5 bases and J by 4 bases, with 2 bases left in between. This CDR3 is CASSPTEAFF. In DNA, the CDR3 is TGTGCCAGCAGTCCCACTGAAGCTTTCTTT.

The chain couples TRBV28 to TRBJ2-5; TRBD1 matches at 8 bases. The end of the DNA aligns better with TRBJ2-7, so the J call may be wrong. Looked up from germline, CDR1 is MDHEN and CDR2 is SYDVKM. The CDR3 totals 20 residues. As DNA, the CDR3 is TGTGCCAGCAGCCCCGGGACAGGAGGCGATGGCCGCTGGCGACTCTACGAGCAGTACTTC. This encodes CASSPGTGGDGRWRLYEQYF.

This clone is a singleton in its sample. The CDR3 coding sequence is TGTGCCAGCTCACCTTCGGTCTCAGGGGACACTGAAGCTTTCTTT. Its protein is CASSPSVSGDTEAFF. V gene TRBV18 combines with J gene TRBJ1-1, with D possibly being TRBD1 (6 bases). Trimming cost V 3 bases and J 3 bases, with 14 bases left between them. From germline, CDR1 is KGHSH and CDR2 LQKENI. This CDR3 is built from 15 residues.

The rearrangement links TRBV30 to TRBJ2-5; a weak D match, TRBD2 (5 bases). Trimming took 5 bases from V and 5 from J, leaving 9 bases between them. Looked up from germline, CDR1 is GTSNPN and CDR2 is SVGIG (reference sequence). The CDR3 extends over 11 amino acids. CDR3 DNA: TGTGCCTGGGAGGGAGTTGAGACCCAGTACTTC. Its protein is CAWEGVETQYF.

Only one count was recorded for this clone. The V call is TRBV5-4, the J call TRBJ1-2, with D possibly TRBD1 on 5 matching bases. With 2 bases removed from V and 6 bases from J, the gap between germline ends came to 14 bases. The germline V gene has CDR1 SGHNT and CDR2 YYREEE (reference sequence). The CDR3 is 14 amino acids. The CDR3, as DNA: TGTGCCAGCAGCTTCACCGGGACGGAGAATGGCTACACCTTC. It codes for CASSFTGTENGYTF.

V usage is TRBV2 and J usage is TRBJ1-1; no clear D. Germline CDR1 SNHLY, CDR2 FYNNEI. Trimming took 6 bases from V and 0 from J, leaving 11 bases between them. The CDR3 extends over 14 amino acids. The CDR3 region is CASRVLGLNTEAFF. For the CDR3, the DNA is TGTGCCAGCAGGGTTCTCGGTTTGAACACTGAAGCTTTCTTT. Supplemented by reference TRBV2 and TRBJ1-1, the full variable domain reads EPEVTQTPSHQVTQMGQEVILRCVPISNHLYFYWYRQILGQKVEFLVSFYNNEISEKSEIFDDQFSVERPDGSNFTLKIRSTKLEDSAMYFCASRVLGLNTEAFFGQGTRLTVV.

Details on this clone: The sample carries other DNA sequences with the same CDR3. V and J are TRBV28 and TRBJ1-2, with TRBD1 identical over 7 bases. The CDR3 sequence is 15 residues long. V trimming: 2 bases; J trimming: 2 bases; junction bases outside the gene matches: 5. The germline CDR1 and CDR2 sequences are MDHEN and SYDVKM. Here the CDR3 DNA reads TGTGCCAGCAGTTTAGTTGGCAGGGGGAACTATGGCTACACCTTC. Translation: CASSLVGRGNYGYTF.

The rearrangement uses TRBV6-6 and TRBJ2-7, with D possibly TRBD1 on 6 matching bases. V lost 5 bases to trimming and J lost 5 bases, with 16 bases between them. The CDR3 runs 14 residues. Germline V gene sequence: CDR1 MNHNY, CDR2 SVGAGI (reference sequence). DNA for the CDR3: TGTGCCAGCAGTCAACTAGGGGGTTTGGACGAGCAGTACTTC. Amino acid sequence: CASSQLGGLDEQYF.

The rearrangement joins TRBV6-6 to TRBJ2-7, with a possible D match to TRBD1 (6 bases). The germline V gene has CDR1 MNHNY and CDR2 SVGAGI (reference sequence). CDR3 length equals 15 residues. Trimming stripped 6 bases from V and 2 bases from J, with 17 bases between. DNA of the CDR3: TGTGCCAGCAGCGAACTAGACAGGCCAGCCTACGAGCAGTACTTC. It codes for CASSELDRPAYEQYF.

This rearrangement joins TRBV28 to TRBJ2-4; 14 bases fit TRBD2. CDR3 length: 16 amino acids. V was clipped by 5 bases and J by 8 bases; unmatched bases: 8. CDR1 is MDHEN, CDR2 SYDVKM, per germline. The CDR3 DNA reads as TGTGCCAGCAGTCCGCCAGGACTAGCGGGAGGATACATTCAGTACTTC. It codes for CASSPPGLAGGYIQYF.

The rearrangement joins TRBV29-1 to TRBJ1-1, with D hard to call. CDR3 length equals 13 residues. The V and J ends lost 7 bases and 0 bases respectively, with 12 bases between them. Germline V CDR1 and CDR2: SQVTM, ANQGSEA. CDR3 protein: CSASRLMNTEAFF. The CDR3, as DNA: TGCAGCGCCTCTCGCCTCATGAACACTGAAGCTTTCTTT.

The chain carries TRBV28 and TRBJ1-2, with 9 bases lining up with TRBD1. CDR3 length: 15 amino acids. Losses at the gene ends were 4 bases for V and 7 bases for J; bases not matched to a gene: 10. The germline V gene encodes CDR1 MDHEN and CDR2 SYDVKM. CDR3 residues: CASSSPGDRVFGYTF. CDR3 nucleotides: TGTGCCAGCAGTTCCCCCGGGGACAGGGTCTTTGGCTACACCTTC.

This chain joins TRBV5-4 and TRBJ2-7; 10 bases fit TRBD1. The V and J ends lost 4 bases and 2 bases, in that order; junction bases with no gene match: 3. Per germline, CDR1 SGHNT and CDR2 YYREEE (reference sequence). This CDR3 has 14 residues. The CDR3 protein is CASSTGQGAYEQYF. For the CDR3, the DNA is TGTGCCAGCAGCACCGGACAGGGGGCCTACGAGCAGTACTTC.

V is TRBV4-2 and J is TRBJ2-3; D might be TRBD1 (6 bases). Per the germline V gene, CDR1 is LGHNA and CDR2 is YNFKEQ. V lost 3 bases and J 1 base, leaving 17 bases between the germline ends. The CDR3 is 17 amino acids. The DNA of the CDR3 is TGTGCCAGCAGCCAGGGGGCCCATCAGGCACGCACAGATACGCAGTATTTT. It is translated as CASSQGAHQARTDTQYF.

V is TRBV2 and J is TRBJ2-1; TRBD2 is a possible D gene (6 bases). V gave up 2 bases and J gave up 2 bases, with 10 bases separating them. This CDR3 comprises 15 residues. CDR1 and CDR2 (germline): SNHLY, FYNNEI. CDR3 sequence reads: CASSESSGPYNEQFF. CDR3 nucleotides: TGTGCCAGCAGTGAAAGTAGCGGCCCCTACAATGAGCAGTTCTTC.